Sequencing of this T cell receptor beta chain was carried out in a study of T cell repertoires and HLA-DP antigens. Overall study: Transduced HeLa cells presented HLA-DP to CD4+ T cells. One alloantigen had 9 to 11 groove amino acid differences from self, the other one.

Purity of the untouched CD4+ T cells was approximately 98%. This table comes from immunoSEQ multiplex PCR, and its TCRdb copy is limited to in-frame clones, with some not included. Of about 73,000 clones detected, around three quarters appear once; the ten largest clones hold around 1.5%. Worth noting for this clone: The antigen remains unidentified.

Study-level findings and limits: Naive and memory CD4+ cells were analysed together, not apart.

The sequenced sample was CD4+ T cells from PBMCs. This receptor was taken from a man aged 55 to 70 in good health and CMV-seronegative.

CDR3 coding DNA: TGTGCCAGCAGCTTGGGACAGGCTTACAATGAGCAGTTCTTC. Translating it yields CASSLGQAYNEQFF. V is TRBV5-6 and J is TRBJ2-1, with D possibly being TRBD1 (6 bases). Germline V gene sequence: CDR1 SGHDT, CDR2 YYEEEE. V was pared by 0 bases and J by 4 bases, with 8 bases between. This CDR3 spans 14 amino acids.